This T cell receptor beta chain was profiled in a study of T cells after somatic rescue of genetic block. The germline V gene encodes CDR1 LGHNA and CDR2 YSLEER. The CDR3 loop spans 15 amino acids. Trimming removed 0 bases from V and 4 bases from J, with 9 bases in between. Method: immunoSEQ multiplex PCR; TCRdb's copy keeps in-frame clones and lacks some. In the table there are roughly 12,000 clones, just under 80% of which are singletons. The TCR sequence derives from a boy aged 5-17 years. The rearrangement links TRBV4-3 to TRBJ2-2; perhaps TRBD2 as D (6 bases). Sample: peripheral blood mononuclear cells (PBMCs). CDR3 residues: CASSQDPGSTGELFF. The CDR3 DNA is TGCGCCAGCAGCCAAGATCCCGGGAGCACCGGGGAGCTGTTTTTT.